This is a list of T cell receptor beta chains from one sample in a study of blood T cell repertoires in COVID-19. Only in-frame clones appear in the TCRdb table, and some are missing; sequencing was by immunoSEQ multiplex PCR. This sample yields some 230,000 clones, of which about 85% are seen a single time; about 0.93% belongs to the top ten. The sequencing sample was made of peripheral blood. The receptors derive from a middle-aged man with acute or convalescent COVID-19. Both conserved end residues are part of each CDR3. The D gene is left open where the match is weak. Not all rows give a size; the values are once, few, many and, for expanded clones, a class.

CDR3 DNA: TGTGCCAGCAGCCTTCAGGGCTACGAGCAGTACTTC; CDR3 protein: CASSLQGYEQYF; J gene: TRBJ2-7; V gene: TRBV11-1; clone size: -; D gene: -
CDR3 DNA: TGTGCCAGCAGCCAAAAAGGGGCCGAGCAGTACTTC; CDR3 protein: CASSQKGAEQYF; J gene: TRBJ2-7; V gene: TRBV3-1/TRBV3-2; clone size: -; D gene: -
CDR3 DNA: TGTGCCAGCAGCCATAATTTTGCAGTGAACACTGAAGCTTTCTTT; CDR3 protein: CASSHNFAVNTEAFF; J gene: TRBJ1-1; V gene: TRBV4-2; clone size: -; D gene: -
CDR3 DNA: TGTGCCAGCCAACCGGGACAGAATGAAAAACTGTTTTTT; CDR3 protein: CASQPGQNEKLFF; J gene: TRBJ1-4; V gene: TRBV2; clone size: -; D gene: TRBD1
CDR3 DNA: TGTGCCAGCACCAAGACTGATTCTTCTGGAAACACCATATATTTT; CDR3 protein: CASTKTDSSGNTIYF; J gene: TRBJ1-3; V gene: TRBV9; clone size: -; D gene: -
CDR3 DNA: TGCGCCAGCAGCCTACGGACAGGGGATGGCTACACCTTC; CDR3 protein: CASSLRTGDGYTF; J gene: TRBJ1-2; V gene: TRBV4-1; clone size: -; D gene: TRBD1
CDR3 DNA: TGTGCCTGGAGTTCGCAGGGTTGGCCCTACACCTTC; CDR3 protein: CAWSSQGWPYTF; J gene: TRBJ1-2; V gene: TRBV30; clone size: -; D gene: -
CDR3 DNA: TGTGCCAGCACCCTCGGAGGCGATCAGCCCCAGCATTTT; CDR3 protein: CASTLGGDQPQHF; J gene: TRBJ1-5; V gene: TRBV12-3/TRBV12-4; clone size: few; D gene: -
CDR3 DNA: TGTGCCACCAGTGATTCTGGACAGAAAGAGACCCAGTACTTC; CDR3 protein: CATSDSGQKETQYF; J gene: TRBJ2-5; V gene: TRBV24-1; clone size: -; D gene: -
CDR3 DNA: TGTGCCAGCAGCTTAGCAGGGGGTTTCACCATATATTTT; CDR3 protein: CASSLAGGFTIYF; J gene: TRBJ1-3; V gene: TRBV5-4; clone size: -; D gene: TRBD1
CDR3 DNA: TGTGCCAGCAGCGGCCCCGGGACAGGGGAAGCTTTCTTT; CDR3 protein: CASSGPGTGEAFF; J gene: TRBJ1-1; V gene: TRBV7-9; clone size: -; D gene: TRBD1
CDR3 DNA: TGTGCCAGCAGCGTAGGCTATGTGAGCGGGGGCACAGATACGCAGTATTTT; CDR3 protein: CASSVGYVSGGTDTQYF; J gene: TRBJ2-3; V gene: TRBV9; clone size: few; D gene: TRBD2
CDR3 DNA: TGTGCCAGCAGTTACTCAGTAGCGGGAATCTACAATGAGCAGTTCTTC; CDR3 protein: CASSYSVAGIYNEQFF; J gene: TRBJ2-1; V gene: TRBV6-5; clone size: -; D gene: TRBD2
CDR3 DNA: TGTGCCAGTAGCAGGGTTAACTATGGCTACACCTTC; CDR3 protein: CASSRVNYGYTF; J gene: TRBJ1-2; V gene: TRBV19; clone size: -; D gene: -
CDR3 DNA: TGTGCCAGTAGTATCCGGGTGCCCGCAGATACGCAGTATTTT; CDR3 protein: CASSIRVPADTQYF; J gene: TRBJ2-3; V gene: TRBV19; clone size: -; D gene: -
CDR3 DNA: TGTGCCAGCAGTGGGGGACAGGTCCCCTACGAGCAGTACTTC; CDR3 protein: CASSGGQVPYEQYF; J gene: TRBJ2-7; V gene: TRBV2; clone size: -; D gene: TRBD1
CDR3 DNA: TGTGCCAGCAGCTTTGATAGCGCCTACGAGCAGTACTTC; CDR3 protein: CASSFDSAYEQYF; J gene: TRBJ2-7; V gene: TRBV5-6; clone size: -; D gene: -
CDR3 DNA: TGTGCCAGCAGTTCAGGGGCGCGAGGCAATCAGCCCCAGCATTTT; CDR3 protein: CASSSGARGNQPQHF; J gene: TRBJ1-5; V gene: TRBV28; clone size: -; D gene: -
CDR3 DNA: TGCGCCAGCAGCTTAAATCAAGACAGGGTGGATTCACCCCTCCACTTT; CDR3 protein: CASSLNQDRVDSPLHF; J gene: TRBJ1-6; V gene: TRBV5-1; clone size: -; D gene: TRBD1
CDR3 DNA: TGTGCCAGCAGTCCTACGACAGGGTTCTATAATTCACCCCTCCACTTT; CDR3 protein: CASSPTTGFYNSPLHF; J gene: TRBJ1-6; V gene: TRBV27; clone size: -; D gene: TRBD1
CDR3 DNA: TGTGCCACCAGCAGAGATTTAAATCGGCCCCAGCATTTT; CDR3 protein: CATSRDLNRPQHF; J gene: TRBJ1-5; V gene: TRBV15; clone size: few; D gene: -
CDR3 DNA: TGCAGCGTCCGGGACAGGGGGCTATGGGAAGATACGCAGTATTTT; CDR3 protein: CSVRDRGLWEDTQYF; J gene: TRBJ2-3; V gene: TRBV29-1; clone size: once; D gene: TRBD1
CDR3 DNA: TGTGCCAGCAGTTACGACAGGGGGCTAAGAACTGAAGCTTTCTTT; CDR3 protein: CASSYDRGLRTEAFF; J gene: TRBJ1-1; V gene: TRBV6-5; clone size: once; D gene: TRBD1
CDR3 DNA: TGTGCCAGCAGCGTCTTAGGGGGATTGGGTGTTGAGCAGTTCTTC; CDR3 protein: CASSVLGGLGVEQFF; J gene: TRBJ2-1; V gene: TRBV9; clone size: once; D gene: -
CDR3 DNA: TGTGCCAGTAGAACGCTAAGCTCCTATAATTCACCCCTCCACTTT; CDR3 protein: CASRTLSSYNSPLHF; J gene: TRBJ1-6; V gene: TRBV19; clone size: -; D gene: -
CDR3 DNA: TGTGCCTGGAGTGTAACGGTGAGGACTGAAGCTTTCTTT; CDR3 protein: CAWSVTVRTEAFF; J gene: TRBJ1-1; V gene: TRBV30; clone size: -; D gene: -
CDR3 DNA: TGCGCCAGCAGCCAAGTTCACAGGTACGATCAGCCCCAGCATTTT; CDR3 protein: CASSQVHRYDQPQHF; J gene: TRBJ1-5; V gene: TRBV4-3; clone size: few; D gene: -
CDR3 DNA: TGTGCCAGCAGACCAGTGCGGAGCGGGGAGCTGTTTTTT; CDR3 protein: CASRPVRSGELFF; J gene: TRBJ2-2; V gene: TRBV5-8; clone size: -; D gene: -
CDR3 DNA: TGCGCCAGCAGTTTAGACAGGACTGAAACAGATACGCAGTATTTT; CDR3 protein: CASSLDRTETDTQYF; J gene: TRBJ2-3; V gene: TRBV5-1; clone size: -; D gene: -
CDR3 DNA: TGTGCCAGCAGCGTAGGACAGGGGCCCTCCTACTTCTATGGCTACACCTTC; CDR3 protein: CASSVGQGPSYFYGYTF; J gene: TRBJ1-2; V gene: TRBV9; clone size: -; D gene: TRBD1
CDR3 DNA: TGTGCCAGCTCACCGGGACTAGCGGAAGATACGCAGTATTTT; CDR3 protein: CASSPGLAEDTQYF; J gene: TRBJ2-3; V gene: TRBV18; clone size: -; D gene: TRBD2
CDR3 DNA: TGTGCCTCCCCGGGAGATGGGGCCAACGTCCTGACTTTC; CDR3 protein: CASPGDGANVLTF; J gene: TRBJ2-6; V gene: TRBV30; clone size: -; D gene: -
CDR3 DNA: TGTGCCAGCAGTTTGCGGGCCTATGGCTACACCTTC; CDR3 protein: CASSLRAYGYTF; J gene: TRBJ1-2; V gene: TRBV28; clone size: -; D gene: -
CDR3 DNA: TGCAGCGTTTCTATACAGGAGAATTCACCCCTCCACTTT; CDR3 protein: CSVSIQENSPLHF; J gene: TRBJ1-6; V gene: TRBV29-1; clone size: -; D gene: -
CDR3 DNA: TGTGCCAGCAGCCCTCGACAGGAGTTGAGGACTAATGAAAAACTGTTTTTT; CDR3 protein: CASSPRQELRTNEKLFF; J gene: TRBJ1-4; V gene: TRBV11-3; clone size: -; D gene: -
CDR3 DNA: TGTGCCAGCCCTAATAGGCACAGGGACACTGAAGCTTTCTTT; CDR3 protein: CASPNRHRDTEAFF; J gene: TRBJ1-1; V gene: TRBV14; clone size: -; D gene: -
CDR3 DNA: TGTGCCAGCAGCTTAATCCGGCGGGACAGGGACACCGGGGAGCTGTTTTTT; CDR3 protein: CASSLIRRDRDTGELFF; J gene: TRBJ2-2; V gene: TRBV7-3; clone size: few; D gene: TRBD1
CDR3 DNA: TGTGCCAGCAGCTTAGGTTCGGACAACAATCAGCCCCAGCATTTT; CDR3 protein: CASSLGSDNNQPQHF; J gene: TRBJ1-5; V gene: TRBV7-9; clone size: once; D gene: -
CDR3 DNA: TGCGCCAGCAGCTTGGTGGCAGGGGGGCAGCCCCAGCATTTT; CDR3 protein: CASSLVAGGQPQHF; J gene: TRBJ1-5; V gene: TRBV5-1; clone size: -; D gene: TRBD1
CDR3 DNA: TGTGCCTCCTTCCGACAGGGGTTGACTGAAGCTTTCTTT; CDR3 protein: CASFRQGLTEAFF; J gene: TRBJ1-1; V gene: TRBV27; clone size: -; D gene: TRBD1
CDR3 DNA: TGTGCCAGCAGCCAGGGCTCCCTCTCTGGGGCCAACGTCCTGACTTTC; CDR3 protein: CASSQGSLSGANVLTF; J gene: TRBJ2-6; V gene: TRBV4-2; clone size: -; D gene: -
CDR3 DNA: TGTGCCAGCAGCCAAGGCCTAGATGGGACTAATGAAAAACTGTTTTTT; CDR3 protein: CASSQGLDGTNEKLFF; J gene: TRBJ1-4; V gene: TRBV4-2; clone size: -; D gene: -
CDR3 DNA: TGTGCCAGCAGCCCGCGGGACAGGCCGGAAGCCAAAAACATTCAGTACTTC; CDR3 protein: CASSPRDRPEAKNIQYF; J gene: TRBJ2-4; V gene: TRBV5-4; clone size: -; D gene: TRBD1
CDR3 DNA: TGTGCCAGCAGCCCCCTGGGCGGGGGGGCCCTAGATACGCAGTATTTT; CDR3 protein: CASSPLGGGALDTQYF; J gene: TRBJ2-3; V gene: TRBV3-1/TRBV3-2; clone size: -; D gene: TRBD2
CDR3 DNA: TGTGCCAGCAATCAGCGGGGGTACAATGAGCAGTTCTTC; CDR3 protein: CASNQRGYNEQFF; J gene: TRBJ2-1; V gene: TRBV2; clone size: once; D gene: TRBD2
CDR3 DNA: TGCAGTGCCGGCGGAGGTGGCGAGCAGTACTTC; CDR3 protein: CSAGGGGEQYF; J gene: TRBJ2-7; V gene: TRBV20-1; clone size: few; D gene: -
CDR3 DNA: TGTGCCAGCAGTTTCCGGGTAGGAACTGAAAAACTGTTTTTT; CDR3 protein: CASSFRVGTEKLFF; J gene: TRBJ1-4; V gene: TRBV28; clone size: once; D gene: -
CDR3 DNA: TGTGCCAGCTCACCAGCCCGTGGGAGCACTGAAGCTTTCTTT; CDR3 protein: CASSPARGSTEAFF; J gene: TRBJ1-1; V gene: TRBV18; clone size: few; D gene: -
CDR3 DNA: TGTGCCAGCAGCTCCAGACGGAGCTATGGCTACACCTTC; CDR3 protein: CASSSRRSYGYTF; J gene: TRBJ1-2; V gene: TRBV7-2; clone size: -; D gene: -
CDR3 DNA: TGCGCCAGCAGCCGTACGGCCTCTCAGGGAAACACTGAAGCTTTCTTT; CDR3 protein: CASSRTASQGNTEAFF; J gene: TRBJ1-1; V gene: TRBV4-1; clone size: -; D gene: -
CDR3 DNA: TGTGCCAGCAGCCCTACTCAAACAGCCAACTATGGCTACACCTTC; CDR3 protein: CASSPTQTANYGYTF; J gene: TRBJ1-2; V gene: TRBV9; clone size: few; D gene: -
CDR3 DNA: TGTGCCAGCAGCCATGCTCGGGCGGGGGGCCTGACAGAGCAGTTCTTC; CDR3 protein: CASSHARAGGLTEQFF; J gene: TRBJ2-1; V gene: TRBV4-2; clone size: -; D gene: TRBD2
CDR3 DNA: TGCGCCAGCAGCTTGGGACTAGAGGCAGATACGCAGTATTTT; CDR3 protein: CASSLGLEADTQYF; J gene: TRBJ2-3; V gene: TRBV5-1; clone size: -; D gene: -